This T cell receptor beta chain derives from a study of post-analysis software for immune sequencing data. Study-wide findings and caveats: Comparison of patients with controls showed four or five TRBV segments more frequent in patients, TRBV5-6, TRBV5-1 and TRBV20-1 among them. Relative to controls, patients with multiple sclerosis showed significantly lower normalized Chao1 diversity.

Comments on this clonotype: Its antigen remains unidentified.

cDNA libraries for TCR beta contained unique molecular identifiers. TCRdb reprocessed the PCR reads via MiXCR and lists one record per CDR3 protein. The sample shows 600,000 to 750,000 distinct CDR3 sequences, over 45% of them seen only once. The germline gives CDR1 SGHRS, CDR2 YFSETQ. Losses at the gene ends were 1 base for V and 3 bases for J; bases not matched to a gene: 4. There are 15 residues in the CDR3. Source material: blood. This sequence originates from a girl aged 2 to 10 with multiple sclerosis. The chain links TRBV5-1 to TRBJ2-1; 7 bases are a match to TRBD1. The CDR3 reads CASSLYRGSYNEQFF. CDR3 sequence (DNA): TGCGCCAGCAGCTTGTACAGGGGAAGCTACAATGAGCAGTTCTTC. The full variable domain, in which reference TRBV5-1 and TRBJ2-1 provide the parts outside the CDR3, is KAGVTQTPRYLIKTRGQQVTLSCSPISGHRSVSWYQQTPGQGLQFLFEYFSETQRNKGNFPGRFSGRQFSNSRSEMNVSTLELGDSALYLCASSLYRGSYNEQFFGPGTRLTVL.